Below are 6 T cell receptor beta chains sequenced from a single sample in a study of vaccination effects on CD4 cells after COVID-19 (dated 2022 in TCRdb). To prepare the library, the immunoSEQ multiplex PCR assay was applied. This immuneACCESS table, as held by TCRdb, lists in-frame sequences with V and J called but not all clones. Of the missing ones, under half trace to an unresolved V gene in checked studies; the others have no known cause. This sample lists approximately 74,000 clones; roughly 74% were detected once. The top ten clones comprise 2.5% to 3% of the sample. The ViraFEST assay stimulated PBMC with viral peptide pools and then used TCR sequencing to identify antigen-specific CD4+ T cell clonotypes by expansion. After more than 9 days of culture, CD4+ T cells were isolated with the EasySep CD4+ T cell isolation kit. None of the healthy vaccine recipients had a prior SARS-CoV-2 infection, which was confirmed by nucleocapsid antibody tests that came back negative both before and after vaccination.

Their antigens are not known. The sequences come from CD4+ T cells from PBMCs cultured with HCoV-NL63 spike peptides, collected before COVID-19 vaccination. Interpreted using the paper, the cell subset or site label stands for: HCoV-NL63 spike overlapping peptide pool stimulation. These receptors originate from a human donor who received a COVID-19 vaccine.

The chain combines TRBV29-1 with TRBJ1-1; no firm D call. The CDR3 covers 14 residues. Trimming stripped 2 bases from V and 1 base from J, with 11 bases between. The germline V gene encodes CDR1 SQVTM and CDR2 ANQGSEA. CDR3 sequence: CSVENPGSNTEAFF. In DNA form, the CDR3 reads TGCAGCGTTGAAAATCCGGGGTCGAACACTGAAGCTTTCTTT.

The chain carries TRBV9 and TRBJ1-4; TRBD1 might be the D (6 bases). The CDR3 consists of 15 residues. V lost 2 bases, J lost 5 bases, and 13 bases lay in between. In germline, CDR1 is SGDLS, CDR2 YYNGEE. CDR3 DNA: TGTGCCAGCAGCGTTGATACAGGGACCAATGAAAAACTGTTTTTT. Translation gives CASSVDTGTNEKLFF.

The CDR3 DNA sequence: TGTGCCAGCAGCTTGGACAGCGGGGGGTACAATGAGCAGTTCTTC. Translated, it gives CASSLDSGGYNEQFF. V is TRBV5-4 and J is TRBJ2-1, with TRBD2 matching 9 bases. CDR3 length: 15 residues. Germline V gene lookup returns CDR1 SGHNT and CDR2 YYREEE (reference sequence). After removal of 0 bases from V and 4 bases from J, the junction contained 2 bases not matched to a gene. The full variable domain, in which reference TRBV5-4 and TRBJ2-1 provide the parts outside the CDR3, is ETGVTQSPTHLIKTRGQQVTLRCSSQSGHNTVSWYQQALGQGPQFIFQYYREEENGRGNFPPRFSGLQFPNYSSELNVNALELDDSALYLCASSLDSGGYNEQFFGPGTRLTVL.

V usage is TRBV6-5 and J usage is TRBJ1-1; 10 bases map to TRBD1. The CDR3 loop spans 13 amino acids. Looked up from germline, CDR1 is MNHEY and CDR2 is SVGAGI. V trimming: 6 bases; J trimming: 4 bases; junction bases outside the gene matches: 2. The DNA for the CDR3 is TGTGCCAGCAGCCGGGACAGGGGCACTGAAGCTTTCTTT. This sequence encodes CASSRDRGTEAFF.

The chain carries TRBV3-1 (or the pseudogene TRBV3-2) and TRBJ2-5, with 12 bases fitting TRBD1. J lost 2 bases, V lost 2 bases, and 3 bases had no gene match. This CDR3 is 16 amino acids long. The V gene's germline CDR1 is LGHDT and CDR2 YNNKEL (reference sequence). DNA of the CDR3: TGTGCCAGCAGCCAAAGGGACAGGGGGCGGCAAGAGACCCAGTACTTC. Translation: CASSQRDRGRQETQYF.

V is TRBV11-2 and J is TRBJ2-2; possibly TRBD2 for D (6 bases). V gave up 5 bases and J gave up 5 bases, with 12 bases separating them. There are 14 residues in the CDR3. In germline, CDR1 is SGHAT, CDR2 FQNNGV. As DNA, the CDR3 is TGTGCCAGCAGCCGGGGGACGCAGACCGGGGAGCTGTTTTTT. Translating gives CASSRGTQTGELFF.